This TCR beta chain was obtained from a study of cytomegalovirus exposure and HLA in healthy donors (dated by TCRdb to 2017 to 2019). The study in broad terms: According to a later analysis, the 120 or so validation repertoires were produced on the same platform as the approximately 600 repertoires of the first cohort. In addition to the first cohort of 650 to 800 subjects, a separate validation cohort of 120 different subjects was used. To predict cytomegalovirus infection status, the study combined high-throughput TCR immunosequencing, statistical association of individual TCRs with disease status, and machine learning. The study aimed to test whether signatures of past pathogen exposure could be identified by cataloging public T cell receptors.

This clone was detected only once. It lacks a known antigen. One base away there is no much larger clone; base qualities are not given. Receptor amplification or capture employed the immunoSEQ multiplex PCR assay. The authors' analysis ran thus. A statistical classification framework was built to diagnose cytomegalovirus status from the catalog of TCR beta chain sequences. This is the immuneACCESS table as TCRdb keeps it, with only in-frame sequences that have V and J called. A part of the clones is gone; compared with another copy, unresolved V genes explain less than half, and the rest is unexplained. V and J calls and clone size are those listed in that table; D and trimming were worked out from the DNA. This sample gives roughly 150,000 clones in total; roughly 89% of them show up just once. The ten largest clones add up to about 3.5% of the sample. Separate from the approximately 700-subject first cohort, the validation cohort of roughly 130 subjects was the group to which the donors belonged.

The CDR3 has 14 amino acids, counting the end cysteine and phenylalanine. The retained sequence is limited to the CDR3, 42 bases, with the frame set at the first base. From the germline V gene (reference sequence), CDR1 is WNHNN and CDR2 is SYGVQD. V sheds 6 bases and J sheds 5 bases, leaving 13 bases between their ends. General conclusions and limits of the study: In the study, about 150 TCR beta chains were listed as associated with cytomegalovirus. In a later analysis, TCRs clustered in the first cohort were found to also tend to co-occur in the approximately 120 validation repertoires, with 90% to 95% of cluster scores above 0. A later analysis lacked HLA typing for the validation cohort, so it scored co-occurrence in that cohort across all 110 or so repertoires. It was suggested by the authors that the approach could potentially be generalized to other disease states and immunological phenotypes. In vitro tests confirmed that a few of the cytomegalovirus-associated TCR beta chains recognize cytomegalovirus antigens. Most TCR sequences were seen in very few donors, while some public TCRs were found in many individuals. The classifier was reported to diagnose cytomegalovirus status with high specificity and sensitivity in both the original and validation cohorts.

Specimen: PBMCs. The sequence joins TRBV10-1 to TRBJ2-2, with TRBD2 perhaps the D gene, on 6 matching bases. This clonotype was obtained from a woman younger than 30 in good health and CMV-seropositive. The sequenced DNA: TGCGCCAGCAGAGCCGGGACTCAAACCGGGGAGCTGTTTTTT. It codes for CASRAGTQTGELFF.